Listed below are T cell receptor beta chains from one sample, sequenced in a study of T cells after yellow fever vaccination. TCRdb re-called the 5' RACE reads through MiXCR, storing one row per CDR3 protein. The sample consists of fewer than 350,000 distinct CDR3 sequences, approximately 4.3% of them appearing once. Specimen: PBMCs, collected 15 days after the yellow fever booster vaccination. The source of these receptors is a young man who received the YFV17D yellow fever vaccine. CDR3s include the opening cysteine and the closing phenylalanine or tryptophan. Fields, in order: V gene, clone size, D gene, J gene, CDR3 DNA, CDR3 protein. A D gene is named only where the DNA matches it firmly. A clone size is listed for some rows: how often the clone was seen (once, few, many), or a class if it is expanded.

>TRBV15|many|-|TRBJ2-1
TGTGCCACCAGCAGAGACCTGAGGGGCGAGGACAATGAGCAGTTCTTC
CATSRDLRGEDNEQFF
>TRBV6-2/TRBV6-3|many|-|TRBJ2-7
TGTGCCAGCTCGATCTCGTCCTACGAGCAGTACTTC
CASSISSYEQYF
>TRBV12-3/TRBV12-4|many|-|TRBJ2-5
TGTGCCAGCAGTTTCTCCCCGAACCCGGGACTGTACCAAGAGACCCAGTACTTC
CASSFSPNPGLYQETQYF
>TRBV7-2|many|TRBD1|TRBJ1-6
TGTGCCAGCAGCCCCCGGGACAGGCATAATTCACCCCTCCACTTT
CASSPRDRHNSPLHF
>TRBV12-5|few|-|TRBJ2-3
TGTGCTAGTGGTTTGTCCGGAGCCACAGATACGCAGTATTTT
CASGLSGATDTQYF
>TRBV28|-|-|TRBJ1-2
TGTCGAGTTGGGTATGGTTATGGCTACACCTTC
CRVGYGYGYTF
>TRBV29-1|many|-|TRBJ1-3
TGCAGCGTTGTTGACCGGAGCTCTGGAAACACCATATATTTT
CSVVDRSSGNTIYF
>TRBV29-1|many|-|TRBJ2-5
TGCAGCGTTGAATTTACGGAGACTGAGACCCAGTACTTC
CSVEFTETETQYF
>TRBV7-2|many|-|TRBJ2-3
TGTGCCAGCAGCTTGGACAGTACCACAGATACGCAGTATTTT
CASSLDSTTDTQYF
>TRBV7-2|-|-|TRBJ1-2
TGTGCCAGCAGCTTAGACCCTTTGGCAGGCGGTTATGGCTACACCTTC
CASSLDPLAGGYGYTF
>TRBV24-1|few|TRBD1|TRBJ1-5
TGTGCCACCAGTGATTCAGACAGGGGGGGCCATCAGCCCCAGCATTTT
CATSDSDRGGHQPQHF
>TRBV3-1|many|-|TRBJ1-2
TGTGCCAGCAGCCTACAGGGAGGGGATGGCTACACCTTC
CASSLQGGDGYTF
>TRBV5-1|many|-|TRBJ1-2
TGCGCCAGCAGCTTGGCCCGGGAGCTGGGGGCATATGGCTACACCTTC
CASSLARELGAYGYTF
>TRBV7-9|-|-|TRBJ1-1
TGTGCCGTCCAGATGAACACTGAAGCTTTCTTT
CAVQMNTEAFF
>TRBV10-3|many|TRBD2|TRBJ2-7
TGTGCCACCTCGGGGGCTAGCGGGGGGGCCTACGAGCAGTACTTC
CATSGASGGAYEQYF
>TRBV7-9|many|-|TRBJ1-1
TGTGCCAGCAGCGCGTGGTCGGCCACTGAAGCTTTCTTT
CASSAWSATEAFF
>TRBV7-2|few|TRBD1|TRBJ2-5
TGTGCCAGCAGCGTACAGGGGGCCCTGTTACAAGAGACCCAGTACTTC
CASSVQGALLQETQYF
>TRBV19|few|TRBD2|TRBJ2-3
TGTGCCAGTAGTGCAGCGGGGGGCATAGATACGCAGTATTTT
CASSAAGGIDTQYF
>TRBV29-1|few|-|TRBJ2-5
TGCAGCGTAGGGACGGATGGAGGGACCCAGTACTTC
CSVGTDGGTQYF
>TRBV9|few|-|TRBJ1-3
TGTGCCAGCAGCGTAGGCGACAGCCCGAGCTCTGGAAACACCATATATTTT
CASSVGDSPSSGNTIYF
>TRBV6-2/TRBV6-3|many|-|TRBJ1-1
TGTGCCAGCAGTTTATCGCTTTTGAAAGTTTCTCTGGACACTGAAGCTTTCTTT
CASSLSLLKVSLDTEAFF
>TRBV20-1|few|-|TRBJ1-2
TGCAGTGCTGTGGAGAGCTATGGCTACACCTTC
CSAVESYGYTF
>TRBV14|few|TRBD1|TRBJ2-1
TGTGCCAGCAGCCAAGATTATAAAAGAGGGACAGGTCCCAATGAGCAGTTCTTC
CASSQDYKRGTGPNEQFF
>TRBV29-1|many|-|TRBJ2-1
TGCAGCGTTAAGGCCCGCGGGGTCGGCGAGCAGTTCTTC
CSVKARGVGEQFF
>TRBV7-2|-|TRBD1|TRBJ1-2
TGTGCCAGCAGCTTACAGGGGGCGACCTATGGCTACACCTTC
CASSLQGATYGYTF
>TRBV28|few|-|TRBJ1-5
TGTGCCAGCAGGGATTCCGGGAATCAGCCCCAGCATTTT
CASRDSGNQPQHF
>TRBV5-6|few|-|TRBJ2-1
TGTGCCAGCAGCTTGATGGGTAGCCTCTCCTACAATGAGCAGTTCTTC
CASSLMGSLSYNEQFF
>TRBV13|many|TRBD1|TRBJ2-5
TGTGCCAGCAGCTCCAGGGGGCAAGAGACCCAGTACTTC
CASSSRGQETQYF
>TRBV20-1|few|-|TRBJ1-2
TGCAGTGCAACGCGGGAGGGGCCGGGGTATGGCTACACCTTC
CSATREGPGYGYTF
>TRBV10-2|few|TRBD2|TRBJ2-7
TGCGCCACTCGAGCGGGGGAGATCGAGCAGTACTTC
CATRAGEIEQYF
>TRBV10-3|few|TRBD2|TRBJ2-1
TGTGCCACCTCCGACGGGGGGGCCTCCTACAATGAGCAGTTCTTC
CATSDGGASYNEQFF
>TRBV5-1|few|TRBD1|TRBJ2-5
TGCGCCAGCAGCCCCGGGACAGTAAGGGCTTGGGAGACCCAGTACTTC
CASSPGTVRAWETQYF